Listed below are T cell receptor beta chains from one sample, sequenced in a study of T cells in Graves' hyperthyroidism and ophthalmopathy. TCRdb re-derived calls from the multiplex PCR reads in MiXCR, one entry per CDR3 protein. In the table there are approximately 570,000 distinct CDR3 sequences, 15% to 20% of which are singletons. Material for sequencing was blood. These TCRs come from a man aged 40-49 years with Graves' ophthalmopathy. CDR3s include the opening cysteine and the closing phenylalanine or tryptophan. A D gene is named only where the DNA matches it firmly. A clone size is listed for some rows: how often the clone was seen (once, few, many), or a class if it is expanded.

DNA | CDR3 | V | size | D | J
TGTGCCAGCAGCTTAGTCCCAGGTGGGGACGAGCAGTTCTTC | CASSLVPGGDEQFF | TRBV7-9 | many | - | TRBJ2-1
TGTGCCAGCTCACGAGGACAGGGACACACAGATACGCAGTATTTT | CASSRGQGHTDTQYF | TRBV18 | - | TRBD1 | TRBJ2-3
TGTGCCACCAGTGACTCCAGGGCCCCCCAGCGGGAGGCCCAGCAGACCCAGTACTTC | CATSDSRAPQREAQQTQYF | TRBV24-1 | few | TRBD2 | TRBJ2-5
TGCAGCGTTCGGCAGGCCGAAGCTTTCTTT | CSVRQAEAFF | TRBV29-1 | few | - | TRBJ1-1
TGTGCCTGGAGTGAGGAACAGTCAGATACGCAGTATTTT | CAWSEEQSDTQYF | TRBV30 | - | - | TRBJ2-3
TGTGCCAGCAGCCGGACGACAGGGGGCAGGGGAGGAACTGAAGCTTTCTTT | CASSRTTGGRGGTEAFF | TRBV3-1 | few | TRBD1 | TRBJ1-1
TGCAGCGTTGGGGGGACAGGGGGGCACACTGAAGCTTTCTTT | CSVGGTGGHTEAFF | TRBV29-1 | - | TRBD1 | TRBJ1-1
TGTGCCAGCAGACTACGCCCCACACAAAGGTCCTATAATTCACCCCTCCACTTT | CASRLRPTQRSYNSPLHF | TRBV12-3/TRBV12-4 | few | - | TRBJ1-6
TGTGCCAGCAGCTACTATCCCTCTAGCGGGATTTACACAGATACGCAGTATTTT | CASSYYPSSGIYTDTQYF | TRBV7-6 | once | TRBD2 | TRBJ2-3
TGCGCCAGCAGCTTGTACGGGCATGCGAACACTGAAGCTTTCTTT | CASSLYGHANTEAFF | TRBV5-1 | - | - | TRBJ1-1
TGTGCCAGCAGTTTAAGGTCAGGGGGTTATGGAAACACCATATATTTT | CASSLRSGGYGNTIYF | TRBV28 | many | TRBD1 | TRBJ1-3
TGCGCCAGCCTAAAGGCACCGGGACAGGGAGATTTGGCGAACACCGGGGAGCTGTTTTTT | CASLKAPGQGDLANTGELFF | TRBV5-1 | few | TRBD1 | TRBJ2-2
TGTGCCAGCAGGGGCCCGAGTAAAGAGACCCAGTACTTC | CASRGPSKETQYF | TRBV30 | - | - | TRBJ2-5
TGCGCCAGCAGTGATATGCGGTTGGGGTACGAGCAGTACTTC | CASSDMRLGYEQYF | TRBV10-1 | many | - | TRBJ2-7
TGTGCCAGTAGTATAGATGAGCGGGGGCTGACCCAGTACTTC | CASSIDERGLTQYF | TRBV19 | few | TRBD2 | TRBJ2-5
TGTGCCAGCCGACAGGAAAATGGCTACGAGCAGTACTTC | CASRQENGYEQYF | TRBV6-2/TRBV6-3 | few | - | TRBJ2-7
TGTGCCAGCAGCCCCCGGAATGAAAAACTGTTTTTT | CASSPRNEKLFF | TRBV13 | - | - | TRBJ1-4
TGTGCCAGCTCACCAGCGCAGGACACTGAAGCTTTCTTT | CASSPAQDTEAFF | TRBV18 | many | - | TRBJ1-1
TGTGCCAGCAGCTTAGCGGAAGTACTAGCGGGAGAGGGTTACGAGCAGTACTTC | CASSLAEVLAGEGYEQYF | TRBV7-8 | - | TRBD2 | TRBJ2-7
TGTGCCAGCAGCGGTGGGGACAGAAAACTCTATGGCTACACCTTC | CASSGGDRKLYGYTF | TRBV11-2 | many | TRBD1 | TRBJ1-2
TGTGCCAGCAGTCATGGACAGGTCTACAATGAGCAGTTCTTC | CASSHGQVYNEQFF | TRBV28 | many | TRBD1 | TRBJ2-1
TGCGCCAGCAGCCCGGATCCTAGCGGGGGACTCACCGGGGAGCTGTTTTTT | CASSPDPSGGLTGELFF | TRBV5-1 | - | TRBD2 | TRBJ2-2
TGTGCCAGCAGCTTAGGGGTTTGGGAGACGGGCAAAAACATTCAGTACTTC | CASSLGVWETGKNIQYF | TRBV7-2 | few | - | TRBJ2-4
TGTGCCAGCAGTTCCTATGACAGTTCCTACGAGCAGTACTTC | CASSSYDSSYEQYF | TRBV6-5 | few | - | TRBJ2-7
TGTGCCACCAGCAGAGGGGGGGTGGTGGCCTACGAGCAGTACTTC | CATSRGGVVAYEQYF | TRBV15 | - | - | TRBJ2-7
TGTGCCAGCAGTTCGGGACATGGAGGCGGCTACACCTTC | CASSSGHGGGYTF | TRBV6-1 | - | - | TRBJ1-2
TGCAGTGCCCTCGGGACAGGGGGTGGTAAATACGAGCAGTACTTC | CSALGTGGGKYEQYF | TRBV20-1 | many | TRBD1 | TRBJ2-7
TGCGCCAGCAGCTTGCTACAGGGGGCAGGGTATGGCTACACCTTC | CASSLLQGAGYGYTF | TRBV5-1 | few | TRBD1 | TRBJ1-2